Each of the 14 T cell receptor beta chains below was sequenced from the same sample in a study of T cell repertoires in cytomegalovirus infection. TCRdb passed the reads through MiXCR, listing each CDR3 protein once. The data hold 200,000 to 300,000 distinct CDR3 sequences, with roughly 10% observed a single time. The sample consisted of PBMCs. The receptor source for this set is a human donor in good health (CMV status not recorded). Some clones in this sample may be carry-over from other donors' samples.

The V call is TRBV5-1, the J call TRBJ2-1; possibly TRBD1 or TRBD2 for D (5 bases each). Germline CDR1 SGHRS, CDR2 YFSETQ. The CDR3 totals 14 residues. V lost 4 bases and J lost 5, with 13 bases in between. The DNA of the CDR3 is TGCGCCAGCAGCAGCCGGGACCAGAACAATGAGCAGTTCTTC. This gives the protein CASSSRDQNNEQFF.

This clonotype was detected many times. The genes are TRBV7-2 and TRBJ2-1; 9 bases are shared with TRBD2. The CDR3 runs 16 residues. V was pared by 4 bases and J by 1 base, with 5 bases of the junction left unmatched. Germline values: CDR1 SGHTA, CDR2 FQGNSA. CDR3 loop: CASSSKRGESYNEQFF. CDR3 in DNA: TGTGCCAGCAGCTCCAAGCGGGGGGAGTCCTACAATGAGCAGTTCTTC.

Only a few counts were recorded for this clonotype. The chain is built from TRBV6-5 and TRBJ2-1; 8 nucleotides align to TRBD2. Per germline, CDR1 MNHEY and CDR2 SVGAGI. The CDR3 extends over 16 amino acids. The J segment lost 4 bases and the V segment lost 5 bases, leaving 10 bases of the junction unmatched. CDR3 nucleotide sequence: TGTGCCAGCAGTCCCCTCGGACTAGCATCTTACAATGAGCAGTTCTTC. This translates into CASSPLGLASYNEQFF.

This clonotype was seen repeatedly, ten times or more. CDR3 residues: CASSHGGSTEAFF. The CDR3 coding sequence is TGTGCCAGCAGTCACGGGGGGAGCACTGAAGCTTTCTTT. V usage is TRBV7-2 and J usage is TRBJ1-1; tentative D call: TRBD1 (5 bases). Germline V gives CDR1 SGHTA, CDR2 FQGNSA. V gave up 6 bases and J gave up 4 bases, with 12 bases separating them. This CDR3 contains 13 residues. The full variable domain, in which reference TRBV7-2 and TRBJ1-1 provide the parts outside the CDR3, is GAGVSQSPSNKVTEKGKDVELRCDPISGHTALYWYRQSLGQGLEFLIYFQGNSAPDKSGLPSDRFSAERTGGSVSTLTIQRTQQEDSAVYLCASSHGGSTEAFFGQGTRLTVV.

There are many counts of this clonotype. The chain carries TRBV7-6 and TRBJ1-5; a weak D match, TRBD1 (6 bases). CDR3 size: 15 residues. The V and J ends lost 1 base and 4 bases respectively, with 11 bases between them. Germline CDR1 SGHVS, CDR2 FNYEAQ. CDR3 protein: CASSLGSGENQPQHF. The CDR3 nucleotides read TGTGCCAGCAGCTTAGGGTCAGGGGAGAATCAGCCCCAGCATTTT. The full variable domain, its missing parts supplied by reference TRBV7-6 and TRBJ1-5, is GAGVSQSPRYKVTKRGQDVALRCDPISGHVSLYWYRQALGQGPEFLTYFNYEAQQDKSGLPNDRFSAERPEGSISTLTIQRTEQRDSAMYRCASSLGSGENQPQHFGDGTRLSIL.

The rearrangement uses TRBV25-1 and TRBJ1-2; tentatively, D is TRBD1 (5 bases). V dropped 8 bases and J dropped 4 bases, with 14 bases sitting between them. CDR3 length: 13 amino acids. Germline values: CDR1 MGHDK, CDR2 SYGVNS. CDR3 loop: CASRRGGGYGYTF. In nucleotides, the CDR3 is TGTGCCAGCCGCCGGGGGGGTGGCTATGGCTACACCTTC.

This clonotype was counted at least ten times. The V and J genes are TRBV7-2 and TRBJ2-1; 14 bases are shared with TRBD2. The CDR3 is 15 residues long. V gave up 5 bases and J gave up 14 bases; unmatched junction bases: 11. Per germline, CDR1 SGHTA and CDR2 FQGNSA. The CDR3: CASSPQRTSGGREFF. CDR3 DNA sequence: TGTGCCAGCAGCCCCCAACGGACTAGCGGGGGGCGGGAGTTCTTC.

In its sample, this clonotype was seen many times. The chain couples TRBV6-8 to TRBJ2-1; D is perhaps TRBD2 (6 bases). Per germline, CDR1 MNHGY and CDR2 SAAAGT. The CDR3 sequence is 15 residues long. Trimming cost V 2 bases and J 4 bases, with 12 bases left between them. The CDR3 is CASSYGLALYNEQFF. As DNA, the CDR3 is TGTGCCAGCAGTTACGGGCTAGCGCTTTACAATGAGCAGTTCTTC.

This clonotype has a count of ten or more. The chain uses TRBV18 and TRBJ2-7, with 7 positions matching TRBD1. Germline CDR1 KGHSH, CDR2 LQKENI. V shed 3 bases and J 5 bases; nucleotides not matched to a gene: 7. The CDR3 covers 14 residues. CDR3 sequence reads: CASSPRQGIDEQYF. The CDR3 bases are TGTGCCAGCTCACCGAGACAGGGAATCGACGAGCAGTACTTC.

This clonotype was counted at least ten times. V is TRBV7-2 and J is TRBJ2-3, with 12 bases aligning to TRBD1. Trimming removed 7 bases from V and 4 bases from J; junction bases left unmatched: 9. Per germline, CDR1 SGHTA and CDR2 FQGNSA. This CDR3 is 16 amino acids long. DNA of the CDR3: TGTGCCAGCAACCAGCGGGACAGGGGGCGCGCAGATACGCAGTATTTT. Amino acid sequence: CASNQRDRGRADTQYF.

This clonotype was seen ten or more times. The chain carries TRBV20-1 and TRBJ2-7; TRBD1 matches 7 bases. CDR1 DFQATT and CDR2 SNEGSKA come from the germline V gene (reference sequence). This CDR3 region has 13 residues. V shed 6 bases and J 7 bases; nucleotides not matched to a gene: 12. The CDR3 DNA reads TGCAGTGCCCCGACAGGGAATATTGGGGAGCAGTACTTC. Translation: CSAPTGNIGEQYF.

The chain employs TRBV13 and TRBJ2-1; 10 nucleotides align to TRBD2. The CDR3 totals 16 residues. Germline loops: CDR1 PRHDT, CDR2 FYEKMQ (reference sequence). The J segment lost 5 bases and the V segment lost 5 bases, leaving 9 bases of the junction unmatched. Here the CDR3 DNA reads TGTGCCAGCAGCACCCCGCTAGCGGGAGTTAACAATGAGCAGTTCTTC. It translates to CASSTPLAGVNNEQFF.

The chain is built from TRBV20-1 and TRBJ2-5; no definite D call. This CDR3 has 11 residues. The V end lost 5 bases, the J end lost 5 bases, and 9 bases lay between the germline ends. CDR1 is DFQATT, CDR2 SNEGSKA, per germline (reference sequence). CDR3 in amino acids: CSAGVGETQYF. CDR3 nucleotides: TGCAGTGCTGGGGTGGGTGAGACCCAGTACTTC.

Many counts were recorded for this clonotype. This sequence joins TRBV6-5 and TRBJ2-3; no firm D call. In germline, CDR1 is MNHEY, CDR2 SVGAGI. The germline V and J ends were trimmed by 6 bases and 6 bases, with 13 bases remaining between them. This CDR3 is 13 amino acids long. The CDR3 is CASRDWGGDTQYF. CDR3 bases: TGTGCCAGCAGAGACTGGGGTGGGGATACGCAGTATTTT.